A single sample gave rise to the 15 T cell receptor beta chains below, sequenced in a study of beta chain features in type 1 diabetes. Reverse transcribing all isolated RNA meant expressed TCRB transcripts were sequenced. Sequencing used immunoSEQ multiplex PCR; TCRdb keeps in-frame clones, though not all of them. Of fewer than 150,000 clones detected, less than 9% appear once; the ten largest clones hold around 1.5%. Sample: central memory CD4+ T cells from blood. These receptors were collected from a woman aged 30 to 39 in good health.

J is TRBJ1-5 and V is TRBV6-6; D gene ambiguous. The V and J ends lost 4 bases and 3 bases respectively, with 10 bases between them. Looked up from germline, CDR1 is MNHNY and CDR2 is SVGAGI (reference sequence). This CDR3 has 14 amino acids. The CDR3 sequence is CASSSTVVNQPQHF. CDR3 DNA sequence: TGTGCCAGCAGTTCAACGGTGGTCAATCAGCCCCAGCATTTT.

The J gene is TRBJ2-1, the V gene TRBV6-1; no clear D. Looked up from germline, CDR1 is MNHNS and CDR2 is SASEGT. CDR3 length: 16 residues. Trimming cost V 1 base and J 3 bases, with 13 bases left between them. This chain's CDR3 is CASSEVLHSVYNEQFF. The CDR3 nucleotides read TGTGCCAGCAGTGAAGTCCTCCACTCGGTCTACAATGAGCAGTTCTTC.

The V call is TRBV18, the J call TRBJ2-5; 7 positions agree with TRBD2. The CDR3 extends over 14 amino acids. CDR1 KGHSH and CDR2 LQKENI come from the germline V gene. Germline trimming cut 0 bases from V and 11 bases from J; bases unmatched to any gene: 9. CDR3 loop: CASSPPPSGGGQYF. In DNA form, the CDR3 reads TGTGCCAGCTCACCACCCCCTAGCGGAGGTGGGCAGTACTTC.

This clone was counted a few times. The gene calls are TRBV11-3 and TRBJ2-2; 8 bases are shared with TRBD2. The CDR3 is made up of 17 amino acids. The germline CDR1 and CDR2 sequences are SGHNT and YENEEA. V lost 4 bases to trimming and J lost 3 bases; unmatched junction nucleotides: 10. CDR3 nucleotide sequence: TGTGCCAGCAGCTCTATAGCGGGATCGGGGTACACCGGGGAGCTGTTTTTT. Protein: CASSSIAGSGYTGELFF.

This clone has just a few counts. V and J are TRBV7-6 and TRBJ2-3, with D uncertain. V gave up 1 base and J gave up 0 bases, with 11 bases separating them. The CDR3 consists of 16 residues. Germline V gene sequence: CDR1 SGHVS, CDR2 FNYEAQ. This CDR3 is CASSLVPGESTDTQYF. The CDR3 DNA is TGTGCCAGCAGCTTAGTTCCCGGAGAAAGCACAGATACGCAGTATTTT.

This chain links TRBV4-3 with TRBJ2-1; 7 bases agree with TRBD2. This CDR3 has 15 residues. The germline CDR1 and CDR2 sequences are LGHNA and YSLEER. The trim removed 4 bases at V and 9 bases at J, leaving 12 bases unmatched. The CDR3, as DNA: TGCGCCAGCAGCCGCGACGGGAGGCCGGGGGGTGAGCAGTTCTTC. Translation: CASSRDGRPGGEQFF.

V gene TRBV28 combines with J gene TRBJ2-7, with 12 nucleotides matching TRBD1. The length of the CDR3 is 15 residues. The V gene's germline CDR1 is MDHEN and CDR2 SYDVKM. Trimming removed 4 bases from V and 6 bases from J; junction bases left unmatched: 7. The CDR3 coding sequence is TGTGCCAGCAGTTCCTCCGGGACAGGGGGCCGCGAGCAGTACTTC. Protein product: CASSSSGTGGREQYF.

In DNA form, the CDR3 reads TGTGCCAGCAGTGATACAGGGCCGACCCATGGCTACACCTTC. This codes for CASSDTGPTHGYTF. The V and J genes are TRBV2 and TRBJ1-2, with a tentative D call TRBD1 (6 bases). This CDR3 contains 14 residues. The germline gives CDR1 SNHLY, CDR2 FYNNEI. V dropped 3 bases and J dropped 6 bases, with 14 bases sitting between them.

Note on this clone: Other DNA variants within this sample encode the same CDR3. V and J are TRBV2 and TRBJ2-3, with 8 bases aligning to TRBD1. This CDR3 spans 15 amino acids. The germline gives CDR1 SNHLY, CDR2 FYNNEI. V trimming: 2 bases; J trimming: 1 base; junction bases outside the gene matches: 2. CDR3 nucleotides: TGTGCCAGCAGTGAACAGGGGGCGGGCACAGATACGCAGTATTTT. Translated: CASSEQGAGTDTQYF.

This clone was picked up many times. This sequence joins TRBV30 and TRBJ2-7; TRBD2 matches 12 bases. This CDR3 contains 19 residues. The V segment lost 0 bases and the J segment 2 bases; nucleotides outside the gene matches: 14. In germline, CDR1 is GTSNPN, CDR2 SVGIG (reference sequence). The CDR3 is CAWSVPPTSGRTWPYEQYF. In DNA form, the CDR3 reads TGTGCCTGGAGTGTACCTCCCACTAGCGGGAGGACCTGGCCCTACGAGCAGTACTTC.

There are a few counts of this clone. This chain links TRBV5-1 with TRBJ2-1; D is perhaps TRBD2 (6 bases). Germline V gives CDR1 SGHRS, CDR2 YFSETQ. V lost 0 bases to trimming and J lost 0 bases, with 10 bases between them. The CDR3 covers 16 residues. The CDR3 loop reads CASSLVSGSSYNEQFF. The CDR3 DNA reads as TGCGCCAGCAGCTTGGTTAGCGGCAGCTCCTACAATGAGCAGTTCTTC.

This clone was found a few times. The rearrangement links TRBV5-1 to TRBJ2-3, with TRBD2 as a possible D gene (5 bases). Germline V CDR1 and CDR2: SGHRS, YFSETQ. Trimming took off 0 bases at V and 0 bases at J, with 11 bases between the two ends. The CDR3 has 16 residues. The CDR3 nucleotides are TGCGCCAGCAGCTTGGGGCCGGGAAGTAGCACAGATACGCAGTATTTT. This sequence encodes CASSLGPGSSTDTQYF.

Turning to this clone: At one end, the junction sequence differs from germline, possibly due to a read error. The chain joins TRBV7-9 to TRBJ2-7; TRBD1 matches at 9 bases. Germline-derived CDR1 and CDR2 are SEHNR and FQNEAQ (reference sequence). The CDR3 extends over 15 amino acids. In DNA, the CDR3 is TGTGCCAGCAGCCTCGGGGACAGGGTCTCCGACGAGCAGTACTTC. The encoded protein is CASSLGDRVSDEQYF.

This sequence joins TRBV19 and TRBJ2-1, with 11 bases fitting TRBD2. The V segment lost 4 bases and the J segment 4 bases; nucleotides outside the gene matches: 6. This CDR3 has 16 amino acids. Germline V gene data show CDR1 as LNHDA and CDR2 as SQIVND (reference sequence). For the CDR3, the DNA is TGTGCCAGTAGTACTGTACTAGCGGGAGAGTACAATGAGCAGTTCTTC. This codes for CASSTVLAGEYNEQFF.

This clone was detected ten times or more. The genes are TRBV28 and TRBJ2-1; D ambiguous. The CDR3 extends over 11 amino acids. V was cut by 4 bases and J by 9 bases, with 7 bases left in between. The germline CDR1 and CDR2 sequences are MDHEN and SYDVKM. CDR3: CASSSPFEQFF. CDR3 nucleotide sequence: TGTGCCAGCAGTTCCCCTTTTGAGCAGTTCTTC.